This record concerns one TCR beta chain sequence. Its antigen is not identified. The data belong to a study of cytomegalovirus exposure and HLA in healthy donors. Study results and limitations: In a later analysis, HLA-associated TCR beta chains were more clonally expanded than equally common others.

V shed 2 bases, J shed 11 bases, and the junction held 3 bases outside the gene matches. The germline gives CDR1 MNHEY, CDR2 SVGAGI. The CDR3 length is 12 residues. A multiplex PCR was run with 60 Vbeta primers and 13 Jbeta primers. Source study methods: Roughly 11 million shared chains were among the 80 million or so unique TCR beta chains that a later analysis counted. Produced via immunoSEQ multiplex PCR; TCRdb's table is partial and in-frame only. The V and J calls and the clone size are those of that table, but D and trimming were determined from the DNA. The sample has roughly 86,000 clones, over 50% seen once.

The V and J genes are TRBV6-5 and TRBJ1-2, with 9 bases identical to TRBD1. This receptor was obtained from a man aged 25 to 45 in good health and CMV-seronegative. Sequenced input: PBMCs. CDR3 in amino acids: CASSYAQGAYTF. The CDR3 coding sequence is TGTGCCAGCAGTTACGCACAGGGGGCGTACACCTTC.